Each of the 31 T cell receptor beta chains below was sequenced from the same sample in a study of cytomegalovirus exposure and HLA in healthy donors. Researchers ran the PCR with 60 Vbeta and 13 Jbeta primers. TCRdb's table, derived via immunoSEQ multiplex PCR, lists solely in-frame clones and lacks some. The sample table sets out about 210,000 clones. Sequencing was performed on PBMCs. The source is a woman aged 25 to 45 in good health and CMV-seropositive.

This chain connects TRBV15 to TRBJ2-5, with TRBD1 matching over 7 bases. The germline gives CDR1 LNHNV, CDR2 YYDKDF (reference sequence). Trimming at V came to 0 bases and at J to 4 bases, leaving 2 bases not matched to a gene. The CDR3 is made up of 14 amino acids. The CDR3 spells CATSRDTGAETQYF. The CDR3 nucleotides are TGTGCCACCAGCAGAGACACAGGGGCAGAGACCCAGTACTTC.

This rearrangement joins TRBV6-6 to TRBJ2-7; perhaps TRBD2 as D (5 bases). Per germline, CDR1 MNHNY and CDR2 SVGAGI (reference sequence). V gave up 8 bases and J gave up 0 bases, with 14 bases separating them. This CDR3 spans 14 amino acids. DNA for the CDR3: TGTGCCAGCTCAGGACTTATTGGCTCCTACGAGCAGTACTTC. Encoded protein: CASSGLIGSYEQYF.

CDR3 amino acids: CASSAAVGYEQYF. CDR3 bases: TGCGCCAGCAGCGCTGCGGTAGGCTACGAGCAGTACTTC. V is TRBV4-1 and J is TRBJ2-7; D is undetermined. From germline, CDR1 is MGHRA and CDR2 YSYEKL. V lost 5 bases, J lost 3 bases, and 11 bases lay in between. This CDR3 spans 13 amino acids.

V and J are TRBV19 and TRBJ1-1, with TRBD1 matching 7 bases. This CDR3 contains 22 residues. J was trimmed by 4 bases and V by 3 bases; bases with no gene match: 29. Per the germline V gene, CDR1 is LNHDA and CDR2 is SQIVND (reference sequence). The CDR3 is CASSMPGQAPYLSSGSVTEAFF. CDR3 DNA sequence: TGTGCCAGTAGTATGCCAGGACAGGCTCCTTACTTATCTTCCGGGAGTGTCACTGAAGCTTTCTTT.

The rearrangement joins TRBV2 to TRBJ1-2; 7 bases are shared with TRBD1. V gave up 1 base and J gave up 4 bases; unmatched junction bases: 6. There are 15 residues in the CDR3. The V gene's germline CDR1 is SNHLY and CDR2 FYNNEI. The CDR3 DNA sequence: TGTGCCAGCAGTGAAGGACAGGGTGGTCTCTATGGCTACACCTTC. It translates to CASSEGQGGLYGYTF. Full variable domain (remainder filled in from reference TRBV2 and TRBJ1-2): EPEVTQTPSHQVTQMGQEVILRCVPISNHLYFYWYRQILGQKVEFLVSFYNNEISEKSEIFDDQFSVERPDGSNFTLKIRSTKLEDSAMYFCASSEGQGGLYGYTFGSGTRLTVV.

This rearrangement joins TRBV2 to TRBJ2-7, with 10 bases lining up with TRBD2. After removal of 4 bases from V and 5 bases from J, the junction contained 8 bases not matched to a gene. This CDR3 region has 15 residues. CDR1 and CDR2 (germline): SNHLY, FYNNEI. The CDR3 region is CASSASGRAAHEQYF. The CDR3 bases are TGTGCCAGCAGTGCAAGCGGGAGGGCCGCTCACGAGCAGTACTTC.

The CDR3 protein is CASSDAGTGVSYGYTF. The CDR3 coding sequence is TGTGCCAGCAGTGATGCGGGGACAGGGGTATCCTATGGCTACACCTTC. The rearrangement joins TRBV25-1 to TRBJ1-2; 10 nucleotides line up with TRBD1. J gave up 4 bases and V 3 bases, and 8 bases lay outside the gene matches. This CDR3 spans 16 amino acids. Per germline, CDR1 MGHDK and CDR2 SYGVNS.

The gene calls are TRBV7-6 and TRBJ2-5; possible D gene TRBD1, 6 bases. The length of the CDR3 is 14 residues. Trimming shortened V by 5 bases and J by 4 bases, and 14 bases separated the two germline ends. Germline CDR1 reads SGHVS; CDR2 reads FNYEAQ. The CDR3 loop reads CASSPTGFGETQYF. Here the CDR3 DNA reads TGTGCCAGCAGCCCGACAGGTTTCGGAGAGACCCAGTACTTC.

The rearrangement uses TRBV23-1 and TRBJ1-6; the D gene is possibly TRBD1 (5 bases). TRBV23-1 is an open reading frame, and its role is uncertain. Trimming stripped 10 bases from V and 7 bases from J, with 29 bases between. The CDR3 sequence is 18 residues long. The CDR3 nucleotides read TGCGCCAACCACTCGAATTTGCCCCGAACAGGTCAGAATTCACCCCTCCACTTT. It encodes CANHSNLPRTGQNSPLHF.

The CDR3 protein is CASSYQGMNTEAFF. CDR3 DNA: TGTGCCAGCAGTTACCAGGGGATGAACACTGAAGCTTTCTTT. V is TRBV27 and J is TRBJ1-1, with D perhaps TRBD1 (6 bases). V was cut by 4 bases and J by 0 bases, with 9 bases left in between. The CDR3 is 14 residues long. Germline CDR1 reads MNHEY; CDR2 reads SMNVEV (reference sequence).

The chain links TRBV6-1 to TRBJ1-4; the match to TRBD1 covers 7 bases. The junction had 8 bases not matched to a gene; V was cut back by 4 bases and J by 0 bases. The CDR3 consists of 17 residues. Germline V CDR1 and CDR2: MNHNS, SASEGT. CDR3 bases: TGTGCCAGCAGTGTGGACAGGCTCTCACCAACTAATGAAAAACTGTTTTTT. This codes for CASSVDRLSPTNEKLFF.

Regarding this clone: At the DNA level, this CDR3 is encoded by other sequences in the same sample as well. This sequence joins TRBV6-5 and TRBJ2-7, with 13 bases identical to TRBD2. This CDR3 has 14 amino acids. V lost 5 bases to trimming and J lost 6 bases; unmatched junction nucleotides: 4. Germline lookup yields CDR1 MNHEY and CDR2 SVGAGI. CDR3 in amino acids: CASSPGLAGIEQYF. CDR3 in DNA: TGTGCCAGCAGTCCGGGACTAGCGGGGATCGAGCAGTACTTC.

The V call is TRBV11-2, the J call TRBJ2-1; D is undetermined. Trimming stripped 1 base from V and 1 base from J, with 5 bases between. Germline V lookup: CDR1 SGHAT, CDR2 FQNNGV. This CDR3 region has 14 residues. CDR3 coding DNA: TGTGCCAGCAGCTTAGTAGTTTCCTACAATGAGCAGTTCTTC. It is translated as CASSLVVSYNEQFF.

The chain carries TRBV4-1 and TRBJ2-1; 13 bases match TRBD2. CDR1 MGHRA and CDR2 YSYEKL come from the germline V gene. The CDR3 totals 16 residues. The J segment lost 7 bases and the V segment lost 5 bases, leaving 8 bases of the junction unmatched. The CDR3 DNA reads as TGCGCCAGCAGCACCCGGACTAGCGGGGGAGAAAATGAGCAGTTCTTC. It yields the protein CASSTRTSGGENEQFF.

This chain connects TRBV18 to TRBJ2-1; 10 nucleotides align to TRBD2. V shed 2 bases and J 9 bases; nucleotides not matched to a gene: 7. The CDR3 totals 15 residues. Germline values: CDR1 KGHSH, CDR2 LQKENI. The CDR3 is CASSPSLAGDGEQFF. CDR3 bases: TGTGCCAGCTCACCAAGCCTAGCGGGAGACGGTGAGCAGTTCTTC.

The chain combines TRBV19 with TRBJ1-5, with D maybe TRBD1 (5 bases). The CDR3 has 12 residues. Germline values: CDR1 LNHDA, CDR2 SQIVND (reference sequence). Deletions cut 6 bases from V and 4 bases from J, with 7 bases between. CDR3: CASRNRNQPQHF. In nucleotides, the CDR3 is TGTGCCAGTAGGAACAGGAATCAGCCCCAGCATTTT.

The chain has TRBV14 and TRBJ2-7; tentative D call: TRBD1 (6 bases). The CDR3 has 16 residues. Trimming stripped 2 bases from V and 2 bases from J, with 16 bases between. The germline CDR1 and CDR2 sequences are SGHDN and FVKESK. The chain's CDR3 is CASSQSSPGTPYEQYF. DNA for the CDR3: TGTGCCAGCAGCCAATCAAGTCCCGGGACACCCTACGAGCAGTACTTC. Together with reference TRBV14 and TRBJ2-7, the CDR3 gives the full variable domain: EAGVTQFPSHSVIEKGQTVTLRCDPISGHDNLYWYRRVMGKEIKFLLHFVKESKQDESGMPNNRFLAERTGGTYSTLKVQPAELEDSGVYFCASSQSSPGTPYEQYFGPGTRLTVT.

The CDR3 is CASSFSPFGRIEGNTIYF. For the CDR3, the DNA is TGTGCCAGCAGTTTCAGCCCCTTTGGCAGGATCGAAGGAAACACCATATATTTT. V is TRBV28 and J is TRBJ1-3, with D uncertain. The CDR3 is made up of 18 amino acids. V was clipped by 3 bases and J by 4 bases, with 22 bases between them. Germline V gene sequence: CDR1 MDHEN, CDR2 SYDVKM.

The V call is TRBV27, the J call TRBJ2-3, with 12 positions matching TRBD2. This CDR3 comprises 17 residues. Germline CDR1 is MNHEY and CDR2 is SMNVEV (reference sequence). With 4 bases clipped from V and 0 bases from J, the junction kept 5 bases outside the gene matches. In nucleotides, the CDR3 is TGTGCCAGCAGTTCCTCGGGACTAGCGGGTAGCACAGATACGCAGTATTTT. Amino acids: CASSSSGLAGSTDTQYF.

CDR3 loop: CASNDQTSYEQYF. Here the CDR3 DNA reads TGTGCCAGCAACGATCAGACTAGTTACGAGCAGTACTTC. The chain employs TRBV14 and TRBJ2-7; D might be TRBD2 (6 bases). Trimming left V 7 bases short and J 4 bases short, with 14 bases between. Germline values: CDR1 SGHDN, CDR2 FVKESK. This CDR3 is built from 13 residues.

CDR3 in DNA: TGCGCCAGCAGCCCCCCGGCAGGGGGTTACGAGCAGTACTTC. Its translation is CASSPPAGGYEQYF. The chain has TRBV5-1 and TRBJ2-7; 7 bases match TRBD1. Trimming removed 4 bases from V and 4 bases from J; junction bases left unmatched: 8. This CDR3 region has 14 residues. The germline CDR1 and CDR2 sequences are SGHRS and YFSETQ.

The chain carries TRBV10-1 and TRBJ1-1; the D is unclear. Germline assignment: CDR1 WNHNN and CDR2 SYGVQD (reference sequence). V dropped 0 bases and J dropped 1 base, with 6 bases sitting between them. The CDR3 contains 14 residues. CDR3: CASSESAGNTEAFF. CDR3 coding DNA: TGCGCCAGCAGTGAGTCGGCAGGGAACACTGAAGCTTTCTTT.

The rearrangement joins TRBV4-3 to TRBJ2-2, with 10 bases lining up with TRBD2. Germline CDR1 LGHNA, CDR2 YSLEER. Trimming removed 0 bases from V and 3 bases from J; junction bases left unmatched: 7. CDR3 length equals 18 residues. This CDR3 is CASSQDNLAGDDTGELFF. CDR3 in DNA: TGCGCCAGCAGCCAAGATAATCTAGCGGGAGATGACACCGGGGAGCTGTTTTTT.

The chain joins TRBV12-5 to TRBJ2-7; D is ambiguous. The CDR3 is 12 amino acids. V was trimmed by 6 bases and J by 5 bases, leaving 11 bases between them. CDR1 and CDR2 (germline): LGHNT, FRNRAP. The CDR3 spells CASGTERNEQYF. As DNA, the CDR3 is TGTGCTAGTGGCACGGAGAGGAACGAGCAGTACTTC.

The CDR3 sequence is CTSSQGPWTSHQETQYF. CDR3 sequence (DNA): TGCACCAGCAGCCAAGGACCCTGGACTAGCCACCAAGAGACCCAGTACTTC. The rearrangement joins TRBV1 to TRBJ2-5; the table's D call TRBD2 went unverified against the DNA. TRBV1 is reported as a pseudogene. This CDR3 is 17 amino acids long.

J is TRBJ1-2 and V is TRBV2; D not certain. Trimming took 4 bases from V and 7 from J, leaving 22 bases between them. The germline gives CDR1 SNHLY, CDR2 FYNNEI. This CDR3 contains 16 residues. The CDR3 nucleotides read TGTGCCAGCAGTGGATTAGTAGGCAGGATGGGTGGTGGCTACACCTTC. This gives the protein CASSGLVGRMGGGYTF.

The chain is built from TRBV7-9 and TRBJ1-1; D not resolved. This CDR3 is built from 15 residues. The V gene lost 3 bases and the J gene lost 11 bases, with 22 bases spanning the gap. CDR1 and CDR2 (germline): SEHNR, FQNEAQ (reference sequence). The CDR3 DNA follows: TGTGCCAGCAGCTTGTCCCCCCCCGAACGAGGGAGTGCTTTCTTT. Translating gives CASSLSPPERGSAFF.

The chain has TRBV6-4 and TRBJ1-2, with 7 bases fitting TRBD1. Germline lookup yields CDR1 MRHNA and CDR2 SNTAGT. V lost 4 bases to trimming and J lost 4 bases; unmatched junction nucleotides: 6. This CDR3 contains 14 residues. CDR3 coding DNA: TGTGCCAGCAGTGCGGACAGGAGCGGCTATGGCTACACCTTC. This encodes CASSADRSGYGYTF.

The V and J genes are TRBV19 and TRBJ1-2; tentatively, D is TRBD1 (6 bases). Germline CDR1 LNHDA, CDR2 SQIVND (reference sequence). V lost 6 bases to trimming and J lost 2 bases, with 13 bases between them. There are 14 residues in the CDR3. As DNA, the CDR3 is TGTGCCAGTAGGAAGACCGGACAGAACTATGGCTACACCTTC. This gives the protein CASRKTGQNYGYTF.

The chain recombines TRBV29-1 with TRBJ2-3; TRBD2 aligns across 9 bases. The V and J ends lost 2 bases and 0 bases, in that order; junction bases with no gene match: 3. The CDR3 extends over 15 amino acids. Germline V lookup: CDR1 SQVTM, CDR2 ANQGSEA. The CDR3 DNA reads as TGCAGCGTTGAAATGCTAGCGGGAAGCACAGATACGCAGTATTTT. Its translation is CSVEMLAGSTDTQYF.

CDR3 sequence reads: CASSLEVAAGRTDTQYF. The CDR3 nucleotides are TGTGCCAGCAGCTTGGAAGTAGCAGCGGGACGGACGGATACGCAGTATTTT. The V gene is TRBV5-4, the J gene TRBJ2-3; 7 bases match TRBD2. CDR3 size: 17 residues. Germline trimming cut 0 bases from V and 6 bases from J; bases unmatched to any gene: 13. CDR1 is SGHNT, CDR2 YYREEE, per germline (reference sequence).